The T cell receptor (beta chain) described here comes from a study of shared clonotypes between healthy human individuals. Broader study findings: The donor pool, a small one, limited the genetic and exposure-history diversity represented.

The CDR3 extends over 14 amino acids. Germline lookup yields CDR1 SSHAT and CDR2 FNYEAQ (reference sequence). DNA input for the unsorted PBMC replicate PCRs was about 270 ng, 31,000 or so T cell genomes. In the original analysis: Junction-only sequences without quality scores were provided by ImmunoSEQ, so filtering was different. Method: immunoSEQ multiplex PCR; TCRdb's copy keeps in-frame clones and lacks some. That table is the source of V, J and clone size, and D and trimming were worked out from the DNA. The sample consists of 450,000 to 500,000 clones, more than 65% of them appearing once. Notes on this clone: Its antigen is unidentified. A junction boundary mismatches the germline segment, possibly from a read error.

The study drew all its donors from Caucasian adults living in Nashville, Tennessee. This clonotype was sampled from a woman in her thirties or forties in good health. Some clones in this sample may be carry-over from other donors' samples. Sequenced material: PBMCs. The chain recombines TRBV7-7 with TRBJ2-5, with TRBD1 matching over 10 bases. The J call may be in error: the DNA end matches TRBJ2-7 better. CDR3: CASSSGQGSYEQYF. The CDR3 DNA is TGTGCTAGCAGCTCGGGACAGGGGTCCTACGAGCAGTACTTC.